The 9 T cell receptor beta chains in this list originate from one sample, sequenced in a study of tumor-infiltrating lymphocytes in primary liver carcinoma. Production of TCR beta cDNA used 400 to 600 ng total RNA together with a constant-region primer. What produced the TCR beta libraries was three nested multiplex PCR rounds using slightly modified ARM-PCR. TRBV1-TRBV30 forward primers and a C-beta reverse primer were used in the first two PCR rounds, which each ran for approximately 11 cycles. TCRdb passed the multiplex PCR reads through MiXCR, listing each CDR3 protein once. The table includes some 94,000 distinct CDR3 sequences, roughly 69% detected once. Co-extraction of RNA and DNA was performed on roughly 20-34 mg of unsorted bulk tissue. Material: liver tumor tissue from sampling region 5. Subset: tumor region T5, tumor centre. The origin of the receptors is a woman aged 55 to 70 with primary liver carcinoma and hepatitis B virus infection.

This clonotype was seen more than once but under ten times. At one end the junction does not follow the germline gene, possibly because of a read error. The chain employs TRBV4-1 and TRBJ2-7, with D possibly TRBD2 on 7 matching bases. Germline V gene data show CDR1 as MGHRA and CDR2 as YSYEKL. The CDR3 has 15 residues. The CDR3 bases are TGCGCAAGCAGCCAAGATGACGGGGGGCGCGACGAGCAGTACTTC. It translates to CASSQDDGGRDEQYF.

Note on this clonotype: This may arise from a read error, as a much more abundant clone is one base away. The V gene is TRBV6-1, the J gene TRBJ2-1, with D perhaps TRBD2 (6 bases). CDR3 length: 13 amino acids. Germline V gene sequence: CDR1 MNHNS, CDR2 SASEGT. This chain's CDR3 is CAGSGRFGMGQFF. As DNA, the CDR3 is TGTGCCGGCAGCGGGCGGTTTGGGATGGGGCAGTTCTTC.

This clonotype was observed many times. The chain joins TRBV28 to TRBJ2-7; D call uncertain. This CDR3 region has 14 residues. V lost 6 bases, J lost 0 bases, and 12 bases lay in between. The germline V gene encodes CDR1 MDHEN and CDR2 SYDVKM. The CDR3 region is CASSPWKSSYEQYF. The CDR3 nucleotides read TGTGCCAGCAGCCCCTGGAAAAGCTCCTACGAGCAGTACTTC.

The rearrangement links TRBV20-1 to TRBJ1-2; D is unresolved. With 3 bases removed from V and 3 bases from J, the gap between germline ends came to 5 bases. Germline loops: CDR1 DFQATT, CDR2 SNEGSKA (reference sequence). CDR3 length equals 11 residues. The CDR3 DNA reads TGCAGTGCTAGTTTTGACTATGGCTACACCTTC. This encodes CSASFDYGYTF.

V is TRBV29-1 and J is TRBJ2-7; 9 positions match TRBD2. Germline V CDR1 and CDR2: SQVTM, ANQGSEA. The CDR3 sequence is 15 residues long. The junction had 10 bases not matched to a gene; V was cut back by 3 bases and J by 4 bases. In DNA, the CDR3 is TGCAGCGTTGAGGAGAGCGGGAGGCCGCCTTACGAGCAGTACTTC. The encoded protein is CSVEESGRPPYEQYF.

The chain links TRBV7-3 to TRBJ2-1; possibly TRBD1 for D (6 bases). The germline V gene encodes CDR1 SGHTA and CDR2 FQGTGA. Trimming took off 3 bases at V and 7 bases at J, with 16 bases between the two ends. The CDR3 spans 15 residues. The CDR3 sequence: CASSLAFGTKNEQFF. DNA of the CDR3: TGTGCCAGCAGCTTGGCCTTCGGGACAAAGAATGAGCAGTTCTTC.

This clonotype was found once. Mismatch with germline at one junction end may stem from a read error. This chain connects TRBV7-8 to TRBJ2-1; 9 bases align to TRBD2. Germline loops: CDR1 SGHVS, CDR2 FQNEAQ. The CDR3 runs 15 residues. The CDR3: CASSLFLAGYNKQFF. CDR3 DNA: TGTGCCAGCAGCTTGTTTCTAGCGGGATACAATAAGCAGTTCTTC.

Notes on this clonotype: Germline is not matched at one junction end, which may reflect a read error. The V and J genes are TRBV11-2 and TRBJ2-1; D might be TRBD2 (5 bases). The length of the CDR3 is 17 residues. Germline assignment: CDR1 SGHAT and CDR2 FQNNGV. The CDR3 here is CASSLRPGWRFYNKQFF. CDR3 coding DNA: TGTGCCAGCAGCTTACGACCGGGATGGAGATTCTACAATAAGCAGTTCTTC.

This rearrangement joins TRBV29-1 to TRBJ2-5; weak D call: TRBD2 (5 bases). CDR1 is SQVTM, CDR2 ANQGSEA, per germline. V lost 4 bases and J lost 3, with 12 bases in between. The CDR3 runs 13 residues. CDR3 nucleotides: TGCAGCGTTGGATCGGGATGGGAAGAGACCCAGTACTTC. The encoded protein is CSVGSGWEETQYF.